This TCR beta chain was recorded in a study of cytomegalovirus exposure and HLA in healthy donors. PCR involved 60 Vbeta and 13 Jbeta primers. The table came from immunoSEQ multiplex PCR; TCRdb's copy has only in-frame clones and leaves some out. The table records tens of thousands of clones, around two thirds of them present only once. The CDR3 consists of 16 residues. In germline, CDR1 is WNHNN, CDR2 SYGVQD (reference sequence). Donors were ostensibly healthy at sampling, although undocumented immune exposures were probable. Overall study findings and caveats: Researchers had no immune exposure information except CMV serostatus available. Sequencing had likely introduced a cluster of highly shared sequence variants as an artifact. A link between a missense DCLRE1C variant and TCR beta V- and J-gene trimming emerged from a later analysis.

With respect to this clone: Its antigen is currently unknown. Sequence at one end of the junction differs from germline and may be a read error. Different DNA sequences within this sample yield the same CDR3.

This chain uses TRBV10-1 with TRBJ2-2; 10 nucleotides match TRBD1. Sequencing used PBMCs. This TCR derives from a woman in her forties or fifties in good health and CMV-seropositive. The CDR3 DNA reads as TGCGCCAGCAGTGAGTCCGGGACAGGGGCTACCGGGGAACTGTTTTTT. It codes for CASSESGTGATGELFF.